This entry concerns a single TCR beta chain. Its specificity is not known. The repertoire was sequenced with immunoSEQ multiplex PCR; TCRdb's copy has only in-frame clones and lacks some. The data show some 41,000 clones, roughly four fifths seen once. Within the ViraFEST assay, antigen-specific CD4+ T cells underwent expansion with viral peptide pools prior to sequencing. Following 10 days of culture, CD4+ T cells were isolated. Vaccine recipients lacked prior SARS-CoV-2 infection and had negative nucleocapsid antibodies. Days 3 and 7 were when half the medium was replaced with IL-2 medium. These data come from a study of vaccination effects on CD4 cells after COVID-19. V shed 8 bases, J shed 5 bases, and the junction held 5 bases outside the gene matches. This CDR3 comprises 12 residues. CDR1 and CDR2 (germline): SGHRS, YFSETQ.

The input for sequencing was CD4+ T cells from PBMCs cultured with SARS-CoV-2 spike peptides, taken before COVID-19 vaccination. This sequence joins TRBV5-1 and TRBJ2-5; 8 bases fit TRBD2. This TCR was sampled from a human donor who received a COVID-19 vaccine. Written as DNA, the CDR3 is TGCGCCAGTCGGGAGGGTTGGGAGACCCAGTACTTC. This translates into CASREGWETQYF.